The T cell receptor beta chain described here comes from a study of shared T cell receptors in the human thymus. Per the germline V gene, CDR1 is SGHAT and CDR2 is FQNNGV. The V segment lost 0 bases and the J segment 2 bases; nucleotides outside the gene matches: 13. The CDR3 spans 18 residues. Profiling relied on immunoSEQ multiplex PCR, and the TCRdb table lists in-frame clones only, not all of them. The table lists about 610,000 clones, 88% of them singletons. These data also formed part of another study, on human thymus T cells. Per that paper: The source of the thymus tissue was resections taken during corrective heart surgery. Use of V and J genes seemed skewed within the thymic and blood repertoires. Related work showed strongly overlapping thymic repertoires across unrelated individuals.

The receptor's source is a boy under three years old with a congenital heart defect. Input material: thymocytes. The chain employs TRBV11-2 and TRBJ2-7; 7 bases are a match to TRBD2. The CDR3 DNA is TGTGCCAGCAGCTTAGATCATTTGAGCGGGACCAGGCCCTACGAGCAGTACTTC. It specifies CASSLDHLSGTRPYEQYF.